This TCR beta chain was found in a study of tumor-infiltrating lymphocytes in localized non-small cell lung cancer. Here immunoSEQ multiplex PCR was the method, and the copy in TCRdb shows in-frame clones only, minus some. The repertoire holds 11,000 or so clones, with roughly 76% as singletons. This receptor was obtained from a human donor with non-small cell lung cancer. The material sequenced was uninvolved lung tissue not adjacent to the tumor.

For the CDR3, the DNA is TGTGCCAGTAGGGTACAGGGAAACAATTCACCCCTCCACTTT. It is translated as CASRVQGNNSPLHF. The V call is TRBV19, the J call TRBJ1-6; tentatively, D is TRBD1 (6 bases). The CDR3 length is 14 residues. V lost 6 bases, J lost 7 bases, and 13 bases lay in between. The germline gives CDR1 LNHDA, CDR2 SQIVND (reference sequence).